This TCR beta chain stems from a study of blood T cells in healthy people across ages (dated by TCRdb to about 2015). About the study as a whole: In model experiments, roughly one uniquely barcoded TCR beta cDNA molecule per two T cells was captured by template switching. The study measured age-related changes in TCR beta repertoire diversity using deep sequencing normalized with unique cDNA molecular identifiers. Four age groups were formed from the donors: young (average roughly 15 years), middle-aged (just under 40), aged (62) and long-lived (about 75). Donors of different ages were randomly distributed across sequencing lanes to avoid experimental bias. Using the same blood draw, the study looked at two additional independent replicas of 1 million unique cDNA reads for two donors, one aged 18 to 29 and the other aged 80 or older. What the study reported, not specific to this receptor: The percentage of naive T cells measured by flow cytometry correlated strongly with observed TCR beta diversity. Compared with the aged group, the long-lived group had more naive CD4+ T cells, fewer expanded clones and increased TCR diversity, suggesting age selection. As age increased, observed TCR beta diversity per million T cells dropped in a roughly linear way, and a significant reduction was already evident by age 40. Estimates of total diversity from one million sequenced T cells were regarded as lower bounds and underestimates. Because the CMV infection status of the donors was unknown, age-related changes in expanded clonotypes may potentially have been confounded. Since profiling was done on bulk unsorted PBMCs, naive and antigen-experienced compartments could not be conclusively compared.

The CDR3 numbers 14 residues from cysteine through phenylalanine. Left in the record is the CDR3 DNA by itself, 42 bases read in frame from the first base. Trimming leaves V shorter by 5 bases and J shorter by 6 bases, with the junction holding 4 bases beyond the gene matches. CDR1 and CDR2, per the germline V gene (reference sequence), are MNHEY and SMNVEV. The method was 5' RACE. The reads were generated on an Illumina HiSeq 2500. A second PCR of roughly 7 to 11 cycles was performed with a sample-barcoded 5' primer and a J-beta primer mix. Each TCR beta cDNA molecule received a unique molecular identifier from a template-switch 5' adaptor carrying 12 random nucleotides. Each sample yielded at least 2.5 million CDR3-containing paired-end reads. First-strand cDNA synthesis was performed from all RNA using the Mint cDNA synthesis kit, with priming by a TRBC-specific oligonucleotide. Following uracil-DNA glycosylase treatment, all cDNA underwent a first 18-cycle PCR with the universal primers M1SS and BC2_uni_R. The study's processing was this. For normalization, 1 million high-quality reads, each with a distinct molecular identifier, were randomly selected from each sample. Reads with shared molecular identifiers were discarded instead of being binned into consensus sequences. CDR3 identification, clonotype clustering and error correction used MiTCR with a Q25 quality threshold and the strictest error-elimination algorithm. Lower-bound total TCR beta diversity was estimated with a nonparametric unseen species model using Euler transformation. Starting from the raw public reads, TCRdb applied fastp trimming at Q25, assembled clones with MiXCR and retained in-frame beta chains. CDR3 protein duplicates are merged, each entry listing the most common genes and DNA. These V and J calls rely on TCRdb rather than the paper's analysis. Within this sample are around 1,100,000 distinct CDR3 sequences, with 35% to 40% of them counted one time only. 10% to 15% of the sample is taken by the ten largest.

A word on this clonotype: Its antigen specificity is not known. Per-base quality was not reported, and no clone a single base away is much larger than it.

Donors were 39 systemically healthy Caucasian individuals from Russia aged roughly 6 to 95 years. Each donor gave around 9.8 milliliters of peripheral blood, collected into EDTA-treated Vacutainer tubes. Ficoll-Paque density-gradient centrifugation was used to isolate PBMCs, with at least 6.5 million per sample. Trizol reagent was used to extract total RNA from the PBMCs, yielding at least 5.5 micrograms per sample. Naive CD45RAhigh/CD27high T cell percentages were measured by flow cytometry on a PBMC aliquot from every donor. The rearranged chain carries TRBV27 and TRBJ1-5; TRBD1 matches 10 bases in the middle. The receptor comes from a man between 18 and 35 years old in good health. Sequenced material: blood. The CDR3 has the sequence CASSRQGARQPQHF. The DNA sequence is TGTGCCAGCAGTCGACAGGGGGCCCGTCAGCCCCAGCATTTT.